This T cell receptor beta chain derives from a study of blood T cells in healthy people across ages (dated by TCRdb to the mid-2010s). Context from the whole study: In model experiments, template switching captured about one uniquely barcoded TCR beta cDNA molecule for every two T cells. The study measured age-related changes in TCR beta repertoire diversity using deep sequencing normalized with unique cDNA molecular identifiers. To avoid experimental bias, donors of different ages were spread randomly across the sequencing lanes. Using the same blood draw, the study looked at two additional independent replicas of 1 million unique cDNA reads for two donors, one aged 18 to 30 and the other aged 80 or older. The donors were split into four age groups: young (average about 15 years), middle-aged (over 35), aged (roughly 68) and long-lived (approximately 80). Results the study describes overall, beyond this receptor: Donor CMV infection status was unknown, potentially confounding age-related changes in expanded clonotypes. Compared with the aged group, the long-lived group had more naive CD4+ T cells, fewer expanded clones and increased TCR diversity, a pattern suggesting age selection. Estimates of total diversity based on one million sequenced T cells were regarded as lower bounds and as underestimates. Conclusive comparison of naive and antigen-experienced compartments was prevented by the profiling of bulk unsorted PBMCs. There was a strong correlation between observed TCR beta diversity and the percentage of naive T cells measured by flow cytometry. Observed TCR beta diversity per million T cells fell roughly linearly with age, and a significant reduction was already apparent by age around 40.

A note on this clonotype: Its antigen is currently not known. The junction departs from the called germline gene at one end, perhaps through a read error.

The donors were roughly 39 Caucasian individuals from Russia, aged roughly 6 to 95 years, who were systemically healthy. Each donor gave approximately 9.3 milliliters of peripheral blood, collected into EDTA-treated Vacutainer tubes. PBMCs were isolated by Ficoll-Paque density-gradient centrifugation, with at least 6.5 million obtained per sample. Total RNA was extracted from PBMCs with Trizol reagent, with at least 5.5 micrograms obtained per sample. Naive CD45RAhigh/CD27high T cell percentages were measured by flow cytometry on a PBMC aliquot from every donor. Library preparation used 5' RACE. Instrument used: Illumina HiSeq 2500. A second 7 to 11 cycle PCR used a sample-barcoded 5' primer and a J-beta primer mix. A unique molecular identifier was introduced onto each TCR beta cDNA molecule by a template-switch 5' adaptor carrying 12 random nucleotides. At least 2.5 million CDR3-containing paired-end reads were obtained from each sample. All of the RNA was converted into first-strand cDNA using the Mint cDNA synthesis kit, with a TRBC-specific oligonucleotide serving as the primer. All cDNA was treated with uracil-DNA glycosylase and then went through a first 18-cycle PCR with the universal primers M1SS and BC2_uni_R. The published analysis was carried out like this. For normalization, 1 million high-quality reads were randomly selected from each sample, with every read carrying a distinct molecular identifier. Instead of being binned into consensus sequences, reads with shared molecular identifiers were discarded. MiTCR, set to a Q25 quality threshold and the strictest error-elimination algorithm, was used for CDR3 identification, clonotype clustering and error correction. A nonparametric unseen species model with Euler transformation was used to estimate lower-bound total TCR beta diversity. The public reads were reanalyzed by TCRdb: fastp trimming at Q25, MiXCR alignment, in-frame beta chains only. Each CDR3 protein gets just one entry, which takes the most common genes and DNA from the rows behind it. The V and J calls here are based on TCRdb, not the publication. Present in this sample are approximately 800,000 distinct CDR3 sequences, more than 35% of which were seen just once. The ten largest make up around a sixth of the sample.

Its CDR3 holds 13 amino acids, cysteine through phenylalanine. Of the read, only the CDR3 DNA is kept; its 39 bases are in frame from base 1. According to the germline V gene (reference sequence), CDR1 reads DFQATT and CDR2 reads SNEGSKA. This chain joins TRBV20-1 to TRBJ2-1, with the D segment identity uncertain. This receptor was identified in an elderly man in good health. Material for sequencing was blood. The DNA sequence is TGCAGTGCTTCCCGCCCCGCTTACAATGAGCGGTTCTTC. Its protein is CSASRPAYNERFF.